The next 9 T cell receptor beta chains were all read from a single sample in a study of blood T cell repertoires in COVID-19. The data were produced by immunoSEQ multiplex PCR, yet TCRdb's version contains in-frame clones alone and is incomplete. Of about 190,000 clones in the sample, 89% were seen once. Material: peripheral blood. These receptors all stem from a man in his forties with acute or convalescent COVID-19.

The chain links TRBV7-2 to TRBJ1-5, with a weak D call TRBD1 (6 bases). Trimming removed 6 bases at V and 5 bases at J, with 23 bases between. The CDR3 consists of 17 residues. CDR1 is SGHTA and CDR2 is FQGNSA in the germline V gene. CDR3 sequence: CASSLQGSLLSDQPQHF. The CDR3 DNA sequence: TGTGCCAGCAGTTTACAGGGAAGCCTACTCTCGGATCAGCCCCAGCATTTT.

This chain connects TRBV19 to TRBJ2-3, with TRBD2 identical over 10 bases. Germline CDR1 LNHDA, CDR2 SQIVND (reference sequence). The CDR3 is 15 residues long. V lost 7 bases and J lost 2; bases outside the gene matches: 6. The CDR3, as DNA: TGTGCCAGTACCACACTAGCGGGGCTCACAGATACGCAGTATTTT. Translation: CASTTLAGLTDTQYF.

The chain carries TRBV7-2 and TRBJ2-7, with D possibly being TRBD1 (5 bases). Trimming took 5 bases from V and 5 from J, leaving 16 bases between them. The CDR3 has 14 amino acids. CDR1 is SGHTA, CDR2 FQGNSA, per germline. CDR3 region: CASSTNQGLNEQYF. DNA for the CDR3: TGTGCCAGCAGCACTAACCAGGGTCTCAACGAGCAGTACTTC.

In DNA form, the CDR3 reads TGTGCCAGCAGTAAACGGGGGGGGCGAGGTACGCAGTATTTT. Translated: CASSKRGGRGTQYF. The chain links TRBV25-1 to TRBJ2-3; 8 bases fit TRBD2. The CDR3 is 14 amino acids. Germline CDR1 and CDR2: MGHDK and SYGVNS. The V segment lost 5 bases and the J segment 8 bases; nucleotides outside the gene matches: 9.

V is TRBV20-1 and J is TRBJ1-1; D call uncertain. CDR1 is DFQATT, CDR2 SNEGSKA, per germline (reference sequence). The CDR3 contains 11 residues. V was trimmed by 1 base and J by 7 bases, leaving 7 bases between them. Written as DNA, the CDR3 is TGCAGTGCTAGAGGCAGACATGAAGCTTTCTTT. It translates to CSARGRHEAFF.

The chain joins TRBV5-1 to TRBJ1-2, with D perhaps matching TRBD1 (6 bases). Trimming pared 5 bases from V and 7 bases from J, leaving 15 bases between. The germline CDR1 and CDR2 sequences are SGHRS and YFSETQ. This CDR3 has 13 amino acids. The CDR3 region is CASRSSGAIGYTF. CDR3 coding DNA: TGCGCCAGCAGATCCTCAGGGGCGATTGGCTACACCTTC.

The V gene is TRBV6-5, the J gene TRBJ1-5; no definite D call. V gave up 0 bases and J gave up 1 base, with 7 bases separating them. Germline V gene lookup returns CDR1 MNHEY and CDR2 SVGAGI. This CDR3 comprises 15 residues. This chain's CDR3 is CASSYSVESNQPQHF. The CDR3 DNA reads as TGTGCCAGCAGTTACTCGGTTGAGAGCAATCAGCCCCAGCATTTT.

This chain uses TRBV7-2 with TRBJ2-5; 7 nucleotides match TRBD2. Trimming cost V 4 bases and J 5 bases; bases outside gene matches: 13. Germline V CDR1 and CDR2: SGHTA, FQGNSA. The CDR3 length is 16 residues. The CDR3 is CASSWPPAGIAETQYF. The CDR3 DNA reads TGTGCCAGCAGCTGGCCTCCAGCGGGGATTGCGGAGACCCAGTACTTC.

The chain carries TRBV10-3 and TRBJ1-1; D call uncertain. This CDR3 is 15 amino acids long. Looked up from germline, CDR1 is ENHRY and CDR2 is SYGVKD. The V end was cut by 0 bases, the J end by 5 bases, with 13 bases between. CDR3 amino acids: CAISESSKGGTEAFF. The CDR3 DNA follows: TGTGCCATCAGTGAGTCCAGTAAAGGAGGGACTGAAGCTTTCTTT.